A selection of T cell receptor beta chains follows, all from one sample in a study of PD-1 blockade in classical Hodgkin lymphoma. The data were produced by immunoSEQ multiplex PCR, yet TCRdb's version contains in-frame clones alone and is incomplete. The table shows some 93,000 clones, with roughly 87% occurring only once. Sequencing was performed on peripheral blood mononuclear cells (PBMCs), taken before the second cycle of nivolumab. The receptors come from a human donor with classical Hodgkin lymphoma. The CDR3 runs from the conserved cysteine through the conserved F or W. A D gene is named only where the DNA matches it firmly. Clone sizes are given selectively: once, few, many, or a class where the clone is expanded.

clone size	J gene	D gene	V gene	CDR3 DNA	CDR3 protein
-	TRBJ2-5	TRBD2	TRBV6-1	TGTGCCAGCCCGAGACTAGCGGGCCTCCAAGAGACCCAGTACTTC	CASPRLAGLQETQYF
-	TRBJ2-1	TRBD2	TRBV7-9	TGTGCCAGCACCCGAGGGACTAGCGGATACAATGAGCAGTTCTTC	CASTRGTSGYNEQFF
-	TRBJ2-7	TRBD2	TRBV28	TGTGCCAGCAGTTTAGTCGGGACTAGCGCCTACGAGCAGTACTTC	CASSLVGTSAYEQYF
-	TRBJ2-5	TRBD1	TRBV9	TGTGCCAGCAGCGATGGGACAGGGCGACGTGAGACCCAGTACTTC	CASSDGTGRRETQYF
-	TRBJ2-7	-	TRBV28	TGTGCCAGCAGTTTATGGACGGTCGAGCAGTACTTC	CASSLWTVEQYF
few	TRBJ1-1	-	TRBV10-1	TGCGCCAGCAGTGGGGACATGAACACTGAAGCTTTCTTT	CASSGDMNTEAFF
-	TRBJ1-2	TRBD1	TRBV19	TGTGCCAGTAGAGGGGGCACAGGGAGCCTGGGCTACACCTTC	CASRGGTGSLGYTF
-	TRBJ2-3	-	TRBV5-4	TGTGCCAGCAGCTTGGACCCGGGGGCAAAGGATACGCAGTATTTT	CASSLDPGAKDTQYF
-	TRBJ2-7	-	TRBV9	TGTGCCAGCAGCGTAGGAGGGAGTTCCTACGAGCAGTACTTC	CASSVGGSSYEQYF
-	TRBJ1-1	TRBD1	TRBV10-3	TGTGCCATCAGGGCTACTGACAGGGCCCCCACTGAAGCTTTCTTT	CAIRATDRAPTEAFF
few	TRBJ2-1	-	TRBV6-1	TGTGCCAGCAGTGGCCGCCGGGACTCCGTATACAATGAGCAGTTCTTC	CASSGRRDSVYNEQFF
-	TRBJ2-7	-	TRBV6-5	TGTGCCAGCAGTTACTCGCTAGGGAGACCCCTAGGTGAGCAGTACTTC	CASSYSLGRPLGEQYF
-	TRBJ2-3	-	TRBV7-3	TGTGCCAGCAGCTTAGTGCAGGGGGGAACAGATACGCAGTATTTT	CASSLVQGGTDTQYF
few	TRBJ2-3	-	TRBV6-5	TGTGCCAGCAGTTTTCAGGGTGGGCAAGATACGCAGTATTTT	CASSFQGGQDTQYF
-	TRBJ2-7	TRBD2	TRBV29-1	TGCAGCGTTTTCGGCGGGAGTTCCGCCTACGAGCAGTACTTC	CSVFGGSSAYEQYF
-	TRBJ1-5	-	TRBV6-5	TGTGCCAGCAGTTATGCGCAGCCCGGCAATCAGCCCCAGCATTTT	CASSYAQPGNQPQHF
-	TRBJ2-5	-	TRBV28	TGTGCCAGCAGTTACACAGAGACCCAGTACTTC	CASSYTETQYF
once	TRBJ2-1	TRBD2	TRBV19	TGTGCCAGTAGTATACTAGCGGGAGGGCCAGGGGAGCAGTTCTTC	CASSILAGGPGEQFF
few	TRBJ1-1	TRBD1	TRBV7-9	TGTGCCAGCAGCTCCCCCGACAGGGGGCTCACTGAAGCTTTCTTT	CASSSPDRGLTEAFF
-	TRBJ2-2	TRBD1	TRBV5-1	TGCGCCAGCAGCCCCAGGGGGACCGGGGAGCTGTTTTTT	CASSPRGTGELFF
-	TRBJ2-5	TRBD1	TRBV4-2	TGTGCCAGCAGCCAAAACGGGTGGGACAGGGGGCCGTTCGAGACCCAGTACTTC	CASSQNGWDRGPFETQYF
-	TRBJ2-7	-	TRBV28	TGTGCCAGCAGTGCGCCGCCCGGACAGACCTACGAGCAGTACTTC	CASSAPPGQTYEQYF
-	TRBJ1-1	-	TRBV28	TGTGCCAGCAGTAGTACAGGGTTTGAAGCTTTCTTT	CASSSTGFEAFF
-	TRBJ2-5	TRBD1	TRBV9	TGTGCCAGCAGCGTAGACTTCTGGGACAGCGAAGAGACCCAGTACTTC	CASSVDFWDSEETQYF
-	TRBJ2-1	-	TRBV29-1	TGCAGCGTTGAAGGAGGAAGTGAACATGAGCAGTTCTTC	CSVEGGSEHEQFF
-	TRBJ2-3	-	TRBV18	TGTGCCAGCTCCCCACGCTGGACAGCGGGGATCACAGATACGCAGTATTTT	CASSPRWTAGITDTQYF
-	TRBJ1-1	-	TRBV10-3	TGTGCCATCGGGGAGACAGTCATGAACACTGAAGCTTTCTTT	CAIGETVMNTEAFF
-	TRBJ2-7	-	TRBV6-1	TGTGCCAGCAGTGATTTCGGGCCCCCCTACGAGCAGTACTTC	CASSDFGPPYEQYF
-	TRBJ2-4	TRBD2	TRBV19	TGTGCCAGTAGTATAGTAACGCGGGAGGCGGAAAACATTCAGTACTTC	CASSIVTREAENIQYF
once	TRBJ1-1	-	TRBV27	TGTGCCAGCAGCCAGACGGTGAACACTGAAGCTTTCTTT	CASSQTVNTEAFF
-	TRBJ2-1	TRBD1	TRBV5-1	TGCGCCAGCAGCTGGCGAACCGGGACAGCTAACAATGAGCAGTTCTTC	CASSWRTGTANNEQFF
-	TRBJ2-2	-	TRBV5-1	TGCGCCAGCAGCTCCGGCGCGAACACCGGGGAGCTGTTTTTT	CASSSGANTGELFF
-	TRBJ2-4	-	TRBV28	TGTGCCAGCAGGTGGAGGGCCCAAAACATTCAGTACTTC	CASRWRAQNIQYF
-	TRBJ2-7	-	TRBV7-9	TGTGCCAGCAGCTTCGTTGGGGACACCGCGCAAGAGCAGTACTTC	CASSFVGDTAQEQYF
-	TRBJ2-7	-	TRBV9	TGTGCCAGCAGCCCCCTCGGACTGAGCTACGAGCAGTACTTC	CASSPLGLSYEQYF
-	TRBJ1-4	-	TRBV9	TGTGCCAGCAGCGTAGGAGGGCCCAGCCCAAATGAAAAACTGTTTTTT	CASSVGGPSPNEKLFF
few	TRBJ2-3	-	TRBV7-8	TGTGCCAGCAGAAAACTGGGAGATACGCAGTATTTT	CASRKLGDTQYF